This entry concerns a single T cell receptor beta chain. This CDR3 spans 13 amino acids. CDR1 is GTSNPN, CDR2 SVGIG, per germline (reference sequence). V was cut by 1 base and J by 5 bases, with 8 bases left in between. Under the authors' procedure: From reference gene primer amplification, estimates of nucleated cell counts were derived. TCRdb's copy holds only in-frame clones and misses some; the assay was immunoSEQ multiplex PCR. The V and J calls and the clone size are those of that table, but D and trimming were determined from the DNA. The sample lists about 130,000 clones, 70% to 75% seen once, with around 6% in the top ten. This sample is drawn from a study of blood T cell repertoires in COVID-19. As for the study in general: Acute-phase and convalescent COVID-19 samples originated in the United States, Italy and Spain. From T cells, B-cell-depleted T cells, or PBMCs came the material, which was cDNA or gDNA.

The TCR was taken from a man between 60 and 70 years old with acute or convalescent COVID-19. This sequence joins TRBV30 and TRBJ1-4; no reliable D call. The sample was peripheral blood. CDR3 in DNA: TGTGCCTGGAGTGCGCAGTCGAATGAAAAACTGTTTTTT. Translating it yields CAWSAQSNEKLFF.